One sample yielded the 28 T cell receptor beta chains listed below, sequenced in a study of regulatory T cells in long-lasting Graves disease. Specified time point: newly diagnosed GD, antithyroid drugs for less than 3 months. Generation of the TCR library employed RNA extracted from PBMCs. Researchers made TCR beta libraries by using iRepertoire HTBI primers and running Arm-PCR on CDR3 regions. TCRdb re-called the multiplex PCR reads through MiXCR, storing one row per CDR3 protein. The sample records hundreds of thousands of distinct CDR3 sequences, approximately 13% being singletons. These data also featured in a second study, about T cells in Graves' hyperthyroidism and ophthalmopathy.

Sequenced material: peripheral blood mononuclear cells (PBMCs), taken at new diagnosis, from a patient treated with antithyroid drugs. All receptors derive from a man aged 25 to 40 with Graves disease.

This clonotype was seen repeatedly, ten times or more. The chain couples TRBV29-1 to TRBJ2-1; no firm D call. Trimming removed 0 bases at V and 5 bases at J, with 8 bases between. The CDR3 is made up of 13 amino acids. Per the germline V gene, CDR1 is SQVTM and CDR2 is ANQGSEA. This CDR3 is CSVEDPRDNEQFF. The CDR3 DNA sequence: TGCAGCGTTGAAGATCCGAGAGACAATGAGCAGTTCTTC.

V is TRBV19 and J is TRBJ2-7; D may be TRBD1 or TRBD2 (5 bases each). Germline CDR1 and CDR2: LNHDA and SQIVND (reference sequence). The V end lost 0 bases, the J end lost 2 bases, and 8 bases lay between the germline ends. The CDR3 is made up of 14 amino acids. CDR3 DNA sequence: TGTGCCAGTAGTATAGAGAAGGGACCCTACGAGCAGTACTTC. Translation: CASSIEKGPYEQYF. Based on the CDR3 plus reference TRBV19 and TRBJ2-7, the full variable domain is DGGITQSPKYLFRKEGQNVTLSCEQNLNHDAMYWYRQDPGQGLRLIYYSQIVNDFQKGDIAEGYSVSREKKESFPLTVTSAQKNPTAFYLCASSIEKGPYEQYFGPGTRLTVT.

The chain carries TRBV18 and TRBJ2-7; 7 bases map to TRBD1. The CDR3 sequence is 11 residues long. Looked up from germline, CDR1 is KGHSH and CDR2 is LQKENI. CDR3 amino acids: CALTGLHEQYF. In DNA form, the CDR3 reads TGTGCTCTGACAGGGCTCCACGAGCAGTACTTC. Drawing the rest from reference TRBV18 and TRBJ2-7, the complete variable domain is NAGVMQNPRHLVRRRGQEARLRCSPMKGHSHVYWYRQLPEEGLKFMVYLQKENIIDESGMPKERFSAEFPKEGPSILRIQQVVRGDSAAYFCALTGLHEQYFGPGTRLTVT.

The rearrangement links TRBV6-1 to TRBJ1-6; TRBD1 is a possible D gene (5 bases). Per germline, CDR1 MNHNS and CDR2 SASEGT. CDR3 length equals 13 residues. Trimming took off 4 bases at V and 10 bases at J, with 11 bases between the two ends. CDR3 in amino acids: CASSVGRGSPLHF. CDR3 bases: TGTGCCAGCAGTGTAGGGCGGGGGTCACCCCTCCACTTT.

This clonotype showed up many times. This chain connects TRBV27 to TRBJ2-5, with unresolved D. Trimming pared 3 bases from V and 1 base from J, leaving 6 bases between. The CDR3 consists of 13 residues. Germline V lookup: CDR1 MNHEY, CDR2 SMNVEV (reference sequence). The CDR3 DNA is TGTGCCAGCAGTTTCAGCCTCCAAGAGACCCAGTACTTC. Its translation: CASSFSLQETQYF.

The chain has TRBV30 and TRBJ1-6, with D maybe TRBD1 (6 bases). The CDR3 covers 17 residues. Trimming pared 4 bases from V and 0 bases from J, leaving 16 bases between. Germline loops: CDR1 GTSNPN, CDR2 SVGIG (reference sequence). CDR3 nucleotides: TGTGCCTGGAACAAAGACAGGAGAAGCTCCTATAATTCACCCCTCCACTTT. Translation gives CAWNKDRRSSYNSPLHF.

The table lists this clonotype with a few counts. Mismatch with germline at one junction end may stem from a read error. The chain is built from TRBV11-2 and TRBJ2-7; tentatively, D is TRBD2 (6 bases). Germline V gene data show CDR1 as SGHAT and CDR2 as FQNNGV. This CDR3 contains 16 residues. The CDR3 sequence: CASSLGVRDFHYEQYF. CDR3 in DNA: TGTGCCAGCAGTTTAGGAGTGCGGGACTTCCATTACGAGCAGTACTTC.

The rearrangement uses TRBV5-1 and TRBJ2-6, with no clear D. The CDR3 is 17 amino acids. Trimming shortened V by 1 base and J by 0 bases, and 11 bases separated the two germline ends. CDR1 and CDR2 (germline): SGHRS, YFSETQ. The CDR3 nucleotides read TGCGCCAGCAGCTTGAGGCAGACGAACTCTGGGGCCAACGTCCTGACTTTC. It translates to CASSLRQTNSGANVLTF.

The sample holds a few counts of this clonotype. This chain joins TRBV27 and TRBJ2-4, with a tentative D call TRBD1 (5 bases). The CDR3 is 13 amino acids. Trimming left V 4 bases short and J 5 bases short, with 9 bases between. Germline CDR1 MNHEY, CDR2 SMNVEV (reference sequence). This CDR3 is CASSSAGQNIQYF. As DNA, the CDR3 is TGTGCCAGCAGTTCGGCAGGGCAAAACATTCAGTACTTC.

This clonotype turned up a few times. The V call is TRBV7-9, the J call TRBJ2-1, with D hard to call. Germline CDR1 is SEHNR and CDR2 is FQNEAQ (reference sequence). V gave up 1 base and J gave up 3 bases, with 10 bases separating them. CDR3 size: 15 residues. This CDR3 reads CASSLVSAYYNEQFF. The CDR3 bases are TGTGCCAGCAGCTTAGTCAGCGCCTACTACAATGAGCAGTTCTTC.

This clonotype was seen more than once but under ten times. The chain has TRBV6-1 and TRBJ2-7; 15 bases map to TRBD2. Germline V gives CDR1 MNHNS, CDR2 SASEGT. J was trimmed by 2 bases and V by 5 bases; bases with no gene match: 16. The CDR3 is 20 residues long. DNA of the CDR3: TGTGCCAGCAGTCGATCCCCTTGGACTAGCGGGAGGGCCTCCACCTACGAGCAGTACTTC. Translated, it gives CASSRSPWTSGRASTYEQYF.

This clonotype was seen at least ten times. The chain combines TRBV19 with TRBJ2-2, with D possibly TRBD1 on 6 matching bases. The V gene's germline CDR1 is LNHDA and CDR2 SQIVND (reference sequence). The V and J ends lost 7 bases and 2 bases respectively, with 14 bases between them. The CDR3 runs 15 residues. CDR3 DNA: TGTGCCAGTACCGCTTGGGACAAAAACACCGGGGAGCTGTTTTTT. Translated, it gives CASTAWDKNTGELFF.

This clonotype was counted a few times. The chain joins TRBV6-2 or TRBV6-3 to TRBJ2-3; TRBD2 matches at 9 bases. The CDR3 is 16 amino acids. Germline V CDR1 and CDR2: MNHEY, SVGEGT. The J segment lost 1 base and the V segment lost 5 bases, leaving 7 bases of the junction unmatched. The CDR3 is CASSDLAGDGTDTQYF. The DNA of the CDR3 is TGTGCCAGCAGTGACTTAGCGGGGGACGGCACAGATACGCAGTATTTT.

This clonotype was observed at least ten times. This rearrangement joins TRBV7-9 to TRBJ2-6, with D tentatively TRBD2 (5 bases). Germline lookup yields CDR1 SEHNR and CDR2 FQNEAQ (reference sequence). There are 17 residues in the CDR3. Trimming stripped 2 bases from V and 4 bases from J, with 15 bases between. This CDR3 reads CASSLRSLGRGANVLTF. CDR3 bases: TGTGCCAGCAGCTTAAGGTCACTTGGGAGAGGGGCCAACGTCCTGACTTTC. The whole variable domain, remainder taken from reference TRBV7-9 and TRBJ2-6, is DTGVSQNPRHKITKRGQNVTFRCDPISEHNRLYWYRQTLGQGPEFLTYFQNEAQLEKSRLLSDRFSAERPKGSFSTLEIQRTEQGDSAMYLCASSLRSLGRGANVLTFGAGSRLTVL.

This clonotype showed up many times. The V gene is TRBV28, the J gene TRBJ2-7; D is possibly TRBD1 (6 bases). Deletions cut 2 bases from V and 3 bases from J, with 17 bases between. Germline V gene data show CDR1 as MDHEN and CDR2 as SYDVKM. The CDR3 is 16 amino acids. CDR3: CASSLHDRRRNYEQYF. The CDR3 bases are TGTGCCAGCAGTTTACATGACAGGCGACGAAACTACGAGCAGTACTTC. The entire variable domain, with the rest obtained from reference TRBV28 and TRBJ2-7, is as follows: DVKVTQSSRYLVKRTGEKVFLECVQDMDHENMFWYRQDPGLGLRLIYFSYDVKMKEKGDIPEGYSVSREKKERFSLILESASTNQTSMYLCASSLHDRRRNYEQYFGPGTRLTVT.

At least ten counts were recorded for this clonotype. The chain employs TRBV7-2 and TRBJ1-6; D possibly corresponds to TRBD1 (6 bases). This CDR3 has 13 amino acids. Germline loops: CDR1 SGHTA, CDR2 FQGNSA. Trimming removed 5 bases from V and 8 bases from J, with 10 bases in between. The chain's CDR3 is CASSTYRDSPLHF. DNA for the CDR3: TGTGCCAGCAGCACCTACAGGGATTCACCCCTCCACTTT.

Concerning this clonotype itself: A much larger clone lies one base from this, so it may be a read error. V is TRBV6-1 and J is TRBJ2-3, with D possibly being TRBD1 or TRBD2 (5 bases each). The end of the DNA is better explained by TRBJ2-7, so the J call may be wrong. Germline V gene data show CDR1 as MNHNS and CDR2 as SASEGT. This CDR3 comprises 15 residues. The DNA of the CDR3 is TGTGCCAGCAGTGTGGCAGGGAGTGATTCCTACGGGCAGTACTTC. The encoded protein is CASSVAGSDSYGQYF.

In its sample, this clonotype was seen a few times. The chain uses TRBV29-1 and TRBJ2-2; D gene uncertain. The V end was cut by 1 base, the J end by 10 bases, with 10 bases between. There are 12 residues in the CDR3. CDR1 and CDR2 from the germline V gene are SQVTM and ANQGSEA. CDR3 in amino acids: CSVEGEREELFF. The CDR3 DNA follows: TGCAGCGTTGAAGGGGAACGTGAGGAGCTGTTTTTT.

This clonotype was found many times. V and J are TRBV5-1 and TRBJ2-2; no clear D gene. The germline V gene encodes CDR1 SGHRS and CDR2 YFSETQ. The V end lost 1 base, the J end lost 2 bases, and 3 bases lay between the germline ends. The CDR3 sequence is 13 residues long. CDR3 DNA sequence: TGCGCCAGCAGCTTGTACAACACCGGGGAGCTGTTTTTT. Its protein is CASSLYNTGELFF.

This clonotype was detected ten times or more. The chain employs TRBV5-1 and TRBJ2-3; D may be TRBD2 (7 bases). Trimming removed 6 bases at V and 0 bases at J, with 11 bases between. CDR3 length equals 14 residues. CDR1 and CDR2 from the germline V gene are SGHRS and YFSETQ. CDR3 coding DNA: TGCGCCAGCAACAGGGACTACAGCACAGATACGCAGTATTTT. Translation: CASNRDYSTDTQYF.

In its sample, this clonotype was seen a few times. No conserved phenylalanine or tryptophan is present at the end of the CDR3, so a read error is the likely explanation. The chain uses TRBV27 and TRBJ2-3; 8 bases are a match to TRBD1. Losses at the gene ends were 1 base for V and 5 bases for J; bases not matched to a gene: 11. CDR1 MNHEY and CDR2 SMNVEV come from the germline V gene (reference sequence). The CDR3 length is 17 residues. The CDR3 sequence is CASSLYSTGDGKDTQYL. Written as DNA, the CDR3 is TGTGCCAGCAGTTTATATTCGACAGGGGATGGGAAAGATACGCAGTATCTT.

This clonotype was recorded at least ten times. The rearrangement uses TRBV28 and TRBJ2-7, with 14 bases fitting TRBD2. Germline V gene data show CDR1 as MDHEN and CDR2 as SYDVKM. The CDR3 is 16 residues long. Germline trimming cut 5 bases from V and 4 bases from J; bases unmatched to any gene: 7. The CDR3 is CASSPGLAGGVYEQYF. The CDR3 nucleotides are TGTGCCAGCAGTCCCGGACTAGCGGGAGGCGTATACGAGCAGTACTTC.

The sample holds many counts of this clonotype. The CDR3 reads CASSLTTGDYEQYF. CDR3 nucleotides: TGTGCCAGCAGTTTAACGACAGGGGATTACGAGCAGTACTTC. This rearrangement joins TRBV12-3 or TRBV12-4 to TRBJ2-7; 8 bases line up with TRBD1. V lost 2 bases, J lost 4 bases, and 4 bases stayed unmatched. This CDR3 contains 14 residues.

This clonotype was counted many times. The rearrangement joins TRBV29-1 to TRBJ2-7; 7 positions agree with TRBD2. The CDR3 runs 12 residues. In germline, CDR1 is SQVTM, CDR2 ANQGSEA. The CDR3 bases are TGCAGTTTCCGGAAAACGGGGGGCGAGCAGTACTTC. Encoded protein: CSFRKTGGEQYF.

This clonotype occurred many times. J is TRBJ1-6 and V is TRBV2; possibly TRBD1 for D (5 bases). Germline V gene sequence: CDR1 SNHLY, CDR2 FYNNEI. Between the trimmed V and J ends, which lost 5 bases and 10 bases, there was a span of 18 bases. The CDR3 loop spans 15 amino acids. The CDR3: CASSLGSAGRSPLHF. CDR3 DNA sequence: TGTGCCAGCAGTCTCGGGTCCGCAGGGAGATCACCCCTCCACTTT. The full variable domain, in which reference TRBV2 and TRBJ1-6 provide the parts outside the CDR3, is EPEVTQTPSHQVTQMGQEVILRCVPISNHLYFYWYRQILGQKVEFLVSFYNNEISEKSEIFDDQFSVERPDGSNFTLKIRSTKLEDSAMYFCASSLGSAGRSPLHFGNGTRLTVT.

Only a few counts were recorded for this clonotype. A much bigger clone sits one base away, suggesting this may be a read error. The chain couples TRBV27 to TRBJ2-1; D call uncertain. This CDR3 region has 16 residues. V shed 0 bases and J shed 6 bases, with 15 bases lying between them. The V gene's germline CDR1 is MNHEY and CDR2 SMNVEV (reference sequence). CDR3 in DNA: TGTGCCAGCAGTTTATCAGTGCGGTCCCCCTGCAATGAGCAGTTCTTC. It yields the protein CASSLSVRSPCNEQFF.

This clonotype was counted at least ten times. The chain recombines TRBV27 with TRBJ1-6; TRBD1 aligns across 9 bases. Germline values: CDR1 MNHEY, CDR2 SMNVEV (reference sequence). V was pared by 8 bases and J by 7 bases, with 12 bases of the junction left unmatched. The CDR3 loop spans 16 amino acids. In nucleotides, the CDR3 is TGTGCCAGCCGAGACACAGGGGGCTTTGTGAATTCACCCCTCCACTTT. Amino acids: CASRDTGGFVNSPLHF.

The table lists this clonotype with many counts. The chain has TRBV20-1 and TRBJ2-1; D perhaps matches TRBD1 (6 bases). CDR1 and CDR2 (germline): DFQATT, SNEGSKA (reference sequence). Trimming took off 4 bases at V and 7 bases at J, with 20 bases between the two ends. This CDR3 has 15 residues. The CDR3 region has the DNA TGCAGTGCTACCCCCCTCAATTACAGGGTGAATGAGCAGTTCTTC. Residues: CSATPLNYRVNEQFF.